This TCR beta chain derives from a study of shared clonotypes between healthy human individuals. Study as a whole: The study enrolled a couple of women and a few men aged 18 to 49.

CD8 cells classed as naive were CD45RO-negative and positively selected for CCR7, excluding terminally differentiated effector memory CD45RA+ cells. An assay was performed, and its level was deep. The table came from immunoSEQ multiplex PCR; TCRdb's copy has only in-frame clones and leaves some out. The table has roughly 590,000 clones, about 95% seen once. CDR1 is MNHEY, CDR2 SVGAGI, per germline. Trimming removed 0 bases at V and 2 bases at J, with 8 bases between. The CDR3 totals 14 residues. The sample was naive CD8+ T cells sorted from blood. This receptor was obtained from a woman aged 30 to 39 in good health. The chain links TRBV6-5 to TRBJ2-7; possible D gene TRBD1, 5 bases. DNA for the CDR3: TGTGCCAGCAGTTACTCGGGCAGGGCCTACGAGCAGTACTTC. Encoded protein: CASSYSGRAYEQYF.